The 28 T cell receptor beta chains in this list originate from one sample, sequenced in a study of blood T cell repertoires in COVID-19. Only in-frame clones appear in the TCRdb table, and some are missing; sequencing was by immunoSEQ multiplex PCR. The profile shows 250,000 to 300,000 clones, 90% of them singletons. The specimen was PBMCs or T cells enriched from blood (not recorded which). The origin of the receptors is a woman aged 25-40 years who had recovered from COVID-19.

The rearrangement uses TRBV9 and TRBJ1-4; perhaps TRBD1 as D (6 bases). Trimming stripped 4 bases from V and 8 bases from J, with 21 bases between. Germline V gene data show CDR1 as SGDLS and CDR2 as YYNGEE. The CDR3 has 16 residues. CDR3 coding DNA: TGTGCCAGCAGCCTCACGGGGGGGCTGGGTGTAGAAAAACTGTTTTTT. The encoded protein is CASSLTGGLGVEKLFF.

The V call is TRBV7-9, the J call TRBJ1-6; D gene uncertain. CDR1 and CDR2 (germline): SEHNR, FQNEAQ (reference sequence). V was cut by 0 bases and J by 6 bases, with 9 bases left in between. There are 15 residues in the CDR3. The CDR3 spells CASSLAQTVNSPLHF. CDR3 coding DNA: TGTGCCAGCAGCTTAGCGCAAACTGTTAATTCACCCCTCCACTTT.

This clone was recorded a few times. The genes are TRBV12-3 or TRBV12-4 and TRBJ1-2, with a tentative D call TRBD1 (6 bases). The CDR3 has 12 amino acids. Trimming pared 7 bases from V and 6 bases from J, leaving 12 bases between. The CDR3: CASTTGTHGYTF. The CDR3 DNA sequence: TGTGCCAGCACCACCGGGACACATGGCTACACCTTC.

The rearrangement uses TRBV10-3 and TRBJ2-7; D is possibly TRBD2 (6 bases). The CDR3 length is 14 residues. Germline V gene lookup returns CDR1 ENHRY and CDR2 SYGVKD. V lost 7 bases, J lost 2 bases, and 15 bases lay in between. CDR3: CAITPGREPYEQYF. CDR3 DNA: TGTGCCATCACCCCGGGGCGGGAACCCTACGAGCAGTACTTC.

The genes are TRBV24-1 and TRBJ2-5; 8 nucleotides agree with TRBD1. The V gene's germline CDR1 is KGHDR and CDR2 SFDVKD. The CDR3 totals 16 residues. The J segment lost 5 bases and the V segment lost 3 bases, leaving 10 bases of the junction unmatched. The CDR3 DNA reads as TGTGCCACCAGTGATATTGGACAGGGTCGTGAGGAGACCCAGTACTTC. As protein: CATSDIGQGREETQYF.

The rearrangement joins TRBV5-5 to TRBJ2-7, with 7 bases fitting TRBD1. V lost 6 bases, J lost 1 base, and 4 bases stayed unmatched. CDR3 length: 13 residues. Per the germline V gene, CDR1 is SGHKS and CDR2 is YYEKEE (reference sequence). The DNA for the CDR3 is TGTGCCAGCAACGACAGGGTATCCTACGAGCAGTACTTC. This sequence encodes CASNDRVSYEQYF.

This sequence joins TRBV6-2 or TRBV6-3 and TRBJ1-3, with D tentatively TRBD1 (5 bases). V lost 4 bases and J lost 5, with 12 bases in between. Germline V gives CDR1 MNHEY, CDR2 SVGEGT. The CDR3 has 14 residues. CDR3 in amino acids: CASSFQGFRNTIYF. The DNA for the CDR3 is TGTGCCAGCAGTTTCCAGGGATTCAGAAACACCATATATTTT.

The J gene is TRBJ2-2, the V gene TRBV18, with 10 bases aligning to TRBD2. The CDR3 spans 17 residues. CDR1 and CDR2 from the germline V gene are KGHSH and LQKENI. V lost 6 bases and J lost 6; bases outside the gene matches: 13. The CDR3 here is CASSLTGTSAPPGELFF. Written as DNA, the CDR3 is TGTGCCAGCTCTCTGACCGGGACTAGCGCACCTCCCGGGGAGCTGTTTTTT.

Only one count was recorded for this clone. The chain combines TRBV5-8 with TRBJ2-2, with 9 positions matching TRBD1. The CDR3 runs to 16 residues. Germline lookup yields CDR1 SGHTS and CDR2 YDEGEE. J gave up 1 base and V 3 bases, and 4 bases lay outside the gene matches. The CDR3 protein is CASSSGTGWNTGELFF. The CDR3 bases are TGTGCCAGCAGCTCAGGGACAGGGTGGAACACCGGGGAGCTGTTTTTT.

The chain couples TRBV4-3 to TRBJ2-5, with D perhaps TRBD1 (6 bases). Trimming pared 5 bases from V and 4 bases from J, leaving 11 bases between. There are 13 residues in the CDR3. Germline CDR1 reads LGHNA; CDR2 reads YSLEER. The CDR3 region is CASSMGHGETQYF. As DNA, the CDR3 is TGCGCCAGCAGCATGGGACATGGAGAGACCCAGTACTTC.

This rearrangement joins TRBV11-3 to TRBJ1-1; no clear D. The CDR3 is made up of 13 amino acids. V dropped 3 bases and J dropped 1 base, with 6 bases sitting between them. Germline V lookup: CDR1 SGHNT, CDR2 YENEEA. This CDR3 reads CASSLAENTEAFF. CDR3 coding DNA: TGTGCCAGCAGCTTGGCAGAGAACACTGAAGCTTTCTTT.

V is TRBV19 and J is TRBJ2-3; D is possibly TRBD2 (5 bases). The CDR3 is 12 residues long. The germline V and J ends were trimmed by 8 bases and 5 bases, with 11 bases remaining between them. CDR1 and CDR2 from the germline V gene are LNHDA and SQIVND (reference sequence). The CDR3 reads CASRRAGDTQYF. The CDR3 nucleotides read TGTGCCAGTCGAAGGGCGGGAGATACGCAGTATTTT. Full variable domain (outside the CDR3, taken from reference TRBV19 and TRBJ2-3): DGGITQSPKYLFRKEGQNVTLSCEQNLNHDAMYWYRQDPGQGLRLIYYSQIVNDFQKGDIAEGYSVSREKKESFPLTVTSAQKNPTAFYLCASRRAGDTQYFGPGTRLTVL.

The chain has TRBV30 and TRBJ1-3, with D possibly being TRBD1 (5 bases). Germline V gene data show CDR1 as GTSNPN and CDR2 as SVGIG (reference sequence). CDR3 length equals 15 residues. Trimming removed 5 bases at V and 0 bases at J, with 14 bases between. CDR3 coding DNA: TGTGCCTGGTCGACAGCTTACTTCTCTGGAAACACCATATATTTT. This codes for CAWSTAYFSGNTIYF.

As DNA, the CDR3 is TGTGCCACCAGTGAGGAGGGAGAGCAGTTCTTC. This sequence encodes CATSEEGEQFF. The V and J genes are TRBV24-1 and TRBJ2-1; maybe TRBD2 (6 bases). Germline V gives CDR1 KGHDR, CDR2 SFDVKD. The CDR3 runs 11 residues. V was cut by 4 bases and J by 10 bases, with 7 bases left in between.

This clone was found once. The rearrangement joins TRBV5-5 to TRBJ1-5, with D uncertain. The CDR3 sequence is 14 residues long. CDR1 is SGHKS, CDR2 YYEKEE, per germline (reference sequence). V dropped 6 bases and J dropped 4 bases, with 14 bases sitting between them. CDR3 region: CASTPGLLNQPQHF. The CDR3, as DNA: TGTGCCAGCACCCCGGGGTTACTAAATCAGCCCCAGCATTTT.

This clone was observed once. The chain is built from TRBV28 and TRBJ2-2; D ambiguous. This CDR3 spans 17 amino acids. CDR1 and CDR2 (germline): MDHEN, SYDVKM. V was shortened by 1 base and J by 2 bases, with 14 bases between the two germline ends. CDR3 sequence: CASSLLVASLNTGELFF. DNA for the CDR3: TGTGCCAGCAGTTTATTGGTGGCCTCTCTCAACACCGGGGAGCTGTTTTTT.

The chain recombines TRBV10-1 with TRBJ2-7; the D gene is possibly TRBD2 (6 bases). Per the germline V gene, CDR1 is WNHNN and CDR2 is SYGVQD (reference sequence). The CDR3 is 12 residues long. Trimming took 2 bases from V and 9 from J, leaving 11 bases between them. CDR3 sequence reads: CASSETSSWQYF. CDR3 DNA: TGCGCCAGCAGTGAGACTAGCTCGTGGCAGTACTTC.

Only one count was recorded for this clone. This chain uses TRBV6-1 with TRBJ2-1; the match to TRBD2 covers 12 bases. J was trimmed by 9 bases and V by 0 bases; bases with no gene match: 6. CDR1 MNHNS and CDR2 SASEGT come from the germline V gene. CDR3 length: 16 amino acids. CDR3 coding DNA: TGTGCCAGCAGTGAAGCGGGACTAGCGGGCCCAGTTGAGCAGTTCTTC. Translated: CASSEAGLAGPVEQFF.

This clone has more than one count but fewer than ten. The rearrangement uses TRBV28 and TRBJ1-2; no definite D call. The germline V gene has CDR1 MDHEN and CDR2 SYDVKM. The CDR3 sequence is 14 residues long. Trimming removed 0 bases at V and 0 bases at J, with 5 bases between. The CDR3, as DNA: TGTGCCAGCAGTTTATGGCAGTCTAACTATGGCTACACCTTC. Residues: CASSLWQSNYGYTF.

Of note for this clone: No DNA is shown, since the ends of the CDR3 on it are uncertain; the CDR3 is the one TCRdb lists. The V and J genes are TRBV21-1 and TRBJ2-7; the table gives TRBD1 as D, unverified against the DNA. TRBV21-1 is listed as a pseudogene. The CDR3 is 17 amino acids in total, end residues counted. This CDR3 reads CASSSLPWGQGSYEQYF.

V gene TRBV7-6 combines with J gene TRBJ2-3; the D gene is possibly TRBD2 (5 bases). Germline lookup yields CDR1 SGHVS and CDR2 FNYEAQ. The CDR3 has 17 amino acids. V was pared by 5 bases and J by 6 bases, with 24 bases between. This CDR3 is CASSAMTPGSRSDTQYF. In DNA, the CDR3 is TGTGCCAGCAGCGCAATGACTCCGGGATCACGGTCCGATACGCAGTATTTT.

The genes are TRBV19 and TRBJ1-2, with no clear D. The CDR3 has 13 residues. Germline lookup yields CDR1 LNHDA and CDR2 SQIVND (reference sequence). V gave up 5 bases and J gave up 0 bases, with 7 bases separating them. The CDR3 here is CASSLPANYGYTF. CDR3 DNA sequence: TGTGCCAGTAGTCTCCCAGCTAACTATGGCTACACCTTC.

The chain is built from TRBV24-1 and TRBJ1-4; D gene ambiguous. The V gene lost 4 bases and the J gene lost 3 bases, with 11 bases spanning the gap. Germline V lookup: CDR1 KGHDR, CDR2 SFDVKD. The CDR3 runs 15 residues. This CDR3 is CATSDPGRSNEKLFF. In DNA, the CDR3 is TGTGCCACCAGTGACCCCGGTAGATCTAATGAAAAACTGTTTTTT.

This sequence joins TRBV9 and TRBJ2-5; 7 bases agree with TRBD1. Germline CDR1 SGDLS, CDR2 YYNGEE. This CDR3 has 16 residues. V trimming: 3 bases; J trimming: 2 bases; junction bases outside the gene matches: 10. CDR3 DNA sequence: TGTGCCAGCAGCGAACTGACAGGGTCCCTTCAAGAGACCCAGTACTTC. Translation: CASSELTGSLQETQYF.

This chain uses TRBV7-9 with TRBJ2-7; TRBD1 agrees at 9 bases. The V segment lost 5 bases and the J segment 6 bases; nucleotides outside the gene matches: 5. Looked up from germline, CDR1 is SEHNR and CDR2 is FQNEAQ (reference sequence). This CDR3 is 13 amino acids long. CDR3 amino acids: CASSTGQGSEQYF. DNA for the CDR3: TGTGCCAGCAGCACCGGACAGGGGAGCGAGCAGTACTTC.

The chain is built from TRBV25-1 and TRBJ1-5, with TRBD1 matching 7 bases. The CDR3 length is 15 residues. In germline, CDR1 is MGHDK, CDR2 SYGVNS. Trimming removed 7 bases from V and 6 bases from J; junction bases left unmatched: 12. In DNA form, the CDR3 reads TGTGCCAGCACCGCCACAGGGGTTAGCTGTCAGCCCCAGCATTTT. Translation: CASTATGVSCQPQHF.

V and J are TRBV7-9 and TRBJ2-7, with D possibly being TRBD2 (6 bases). The ends were cut back, 5 bases at V and 3 bases at J, with 14 bases in the middle. This CDR3 comprises 14 residues. Germline CDR1 reads SEHNR; CDR2 reads FQNEAQ (reference sequence). The CDR3 DNA reads as TGTGCCAGCAGCCCCCGGGACTTAGTCTACGAGCAGTACTTC. Translated: CASSPRDLVYEQYF. The entire variable domain, with the rest obtained from reference TRBV7-9 and TRBJ2-7, is as follows: DTGVSQNPRHKITKRGQNVTFRCDPISEHNRLYWYRQTLGQGPEFLTYFQNEAQLEKSRLLSDRFSAERPKGSFSTLEIQRTEQGDSAMYLCASSPRDLVYEQYFGPGTRLTVT.

The chain combines TRBV15 with TRBJ2-1; 7 bases agree with TRBD2. The CDR3 sequence is 14 residues long. CDR1 is LNHNV and CDR2 is YYDKDF in the germline V gene (reference sequence). The V segment lost 6 bases and the J segment 1 base; nucleotides outside the gene matches: 3. The CDR3 spells CATRRGSSYNEQFF. DNA of the CDR3: TGTGCCACCAGGCGCGGGAGTTCCTACAATGAGCAGTTCTTC. The full variable domain, its missing parts supplied by reference TRBV15 and TRBJ2-1, is DAMVIQNPRYQVTQFGKPVTLSCSQTLNHNVMYWYQQKSSQAPKLLFHYYDKDFNNEADTPDNFQSRRPNTSFCFLDIRSPGLGDTAMYLCATRRGSSYNEQFFGPGTRLTVL.